A selection of T cell receptor beta chains follows, all from one sample in a study of cytomegalovirus exposure and HLA in healthy donors. Generated by immunoSEQ multiplex PCR, the TCRdb table keeps only in-frame clones and is missing some. The repertoire consists of 150,000 to 180,000 clones, with around nine tenths occurring once and the leading ten covering about 20%. Sequences were obtained from PBMCs. The receptor source for this set is a man between 18 and 35 years old in good health and CMV-seropositive. Both conserved end residues are trimmed from each CDR3. The order of the fields is CDR3 protein, J gene, V gene, clone size. Not all rows give a size; the values are once, few, many and, for expanded clones, a class.

ASTLGYNEQF	TRBJ2-1	TRBV7-9	-
ASSGRQGGRSTEAF	TRBJ1-1	TRBV9	-
ASSYSQVRNTEAF	TRBJ1-1	TRBV6-5	-
ASRPGGDGELF	TRBJ2-2	TRBV7-9	few
ASSLSGVNAETQY	TRBJ2-5	TRBV7-3	-
ASSMGQGYQPQH	TRBJ1-5	TRBV19	-
ASSLEIRSREQY	TRBJ2-7	TRBV7-2	-
ASSPQSTGRNDGYT	TRBJ1-2	TRBV11-2	-
ASSVSSVGDEKLF	TRBJ1-4	TRBV9	-
ASNRAGYSNQPQH	TRBJ1-5	TRBV6-1	-
ASSEQRVLGGYT	TRBJ1-2	TRBV6-1	few
ASSLGQGVTEAF	TRBJ1-1	TRBV7-9	few
ASSPGQGQFEEQY	TRBJ2-7	TRBV18	-
ASSRDRDNSPLH	TRBJ1-6	TRBV18	few
ASSLPLRGSREAQH	TRBJ1-5	TRBV7-4	-